Reported below is one T cell receptor (beta chain). Its antigen remains unknown. A single base separates this from a much larger clone, so it may be a read error. Investigators prepared the TCR beta libraries by applying iRepertoire HTBI primers and Arm-PCR of CDR3 regions. As originally analysed: Spanning all samples, the identified segments comprised 60 to 80 TRBV and more than 11 TRBJ. TCRdb processed the multiplex PCR reads anew with MiXCR; each CDR3 protein has one entry. TCRdb, not the authors, supplied the V and J calls. The sample consists of roughly 400,000 distinct CDR3 sequences, 15% of them appearing once. The CDR3 loop spans 13 amino acids. Germline V gives CDR1 DFQATT, CDR2 SNEGSKA (reference sequence). The ends were cut back, 0 bases at V and 5 bases at J, with 7 bases in the middle. The time point here: newly diagnosed GD, antithyroid drugs for less than 3 months. Generation of the TCR library employed RNA extracted from PBMCs.

The sample is drawn from a study of regulatory T cells in long-lasting Graves disease. As for the study in general: Prior antithyroid drug treatment in newly diagnosed Graves' patients lasted under 3 months. Overall study findings and caveats: A greater number of public clonotypes (approximately 2,500) was shared by persistent patients than by new patients (about 960).

These records were also assigned to another study, of T cells in Graves' hyperthyroidism and ophthalmopathy. That work contributes: Researchers found most expanded thyroid clonotypes above 0.001 in blood as well.

Here the sequenced sample was peripheral blood mononuclear cells (PBMCs), taken at new diagnosis, from a patient treated with antithyroid drugs. The origin of this receptor is a woman in her thirties or forties with Graves disease. V and J are TRBV20-1 and TRBJ2-2; the D is unclear. The CDR3 loop reads CSARDGETGELFF. The CDR3 coding sequence is TGCAGTGCTAGAGACGGTGAGACCGGGGAGCTGTTTTTT.